Following are 3 T cell receptor beta chains from one sample sequenced in a study of post-analysis software for immune sequencing data. Researchers reported that TCR beta cDNA libraries carried unique molecular identifiers. In TCRdb, the PCR reads were re-called with MiXCR into one record per CDR3 protein. The table records hundreds of thousands of distinct CDR3 sequences, roughly 47% of them present only once. The antigens of these receptors remain unknown. General study points: Controls showed lower frequencies than patients for roughly five TRBV segments, and TRBV5-6, TRBV5-1 and TRBV20-1 were among these.

The sequenced sample was blood. Receptors originate from a girl aged 5-17 years with multiple sclerosis.

This clonotype was picked up a small number of times. V gene TRBV12-3 or TRBV12-4 combines with J gene TRBJ2-1; D gene ambiguous. Trimming took off 3 bases at V and 7 bases at J, with 16 bases between the two ends. The CDR3 has 15 residues. CDR3 sequence (DNA): TGTGCCAGCAGTTTGGTATTCGGGTCGTGGAATGAGCAGTTCTTC. Protein sequence: CASSLVFGSWNEQFF.

V is TRBV27 and J is TRBJ1-1; no clear D gene. V gave up 6 bases and J gave up 0 bases, with 14 bases separating them. Germline CDR1 reads MNHEY; CDR2 reads SMNVEV (reference sequence). CDR3 length: 15 amino acids. For the CDR3, the DNA is TGTGCCAGCAGCCGAATAAACACCGTGAACACTGAAGCTTTCTTT. It translates to CASSRINTVNTEAFF.

The chain is built from TRBV20-1 and TRBJ2-5; tentative D call: TRBD2 (5 bases). The DNA end is a closer match to TRBJ2-7, so the J assignment may be wrong. Germline loops: CDR1 DFQATT, CDR2 SNEGSKA (reference sequence). This CDR3 region has 11 residues. The CDR3 loop reads CSAREVYEQYF. The CDR3 nucleotides are TGCAGTGCTAGGGAGGTATACGAGCAGTACTTC.